These T cell receptor beta chains were read from a single sample in a study of blood T cell repertoires in COVID-19. The assay was immunoSEQ multiplex PCR, and TCRdb's table has in-frame clones only and misses some. The sample consists of a few hundred thousand clones, 88% of them appearing once. The material sequenced was peripheral blood. Receptors originate from a man between 60 and 75 years old who had recovered from COVID-19. The CDR3 runs from the conserved cysteine through the conserved F or W. The D gene is left open where the match is weak. Size values are once, few and many counts, or a class for expanded clones, and some rows have none.

>few|TRBJ2-2|NA|TRBV6-1
TGTGCCAGCAGTGAACAGGGCTTCGGGGAGCTGTTTTTT
CASSEQGFGELFF
>once|TRBJ1-2|NA|TRBV15
TGTGCCACCAGCAGAGATCTAACTCAGGCGTATGGCTACACCTTC
CATSRDLTQAYGYTF
>NA|TRBJ1-6|NA|TRBV5-4
TGTGCCAGCAGCCCTCGACAGAACTATAATTCACCCCTCCACTTT
CASSPRQNYNSPLHF
>NA|TRBJ1-5|TRBD1|TRBV30
TGTGCCTGGAGAGGACAGGGCCATCAGCCCCAGCATTTT
CAWRGQGHQPQHF
>NA|TRBJ2-5|TRBD2|TRBV3-1/TRBV3-2
TGTGCCAGCAGCCAGCCTAGGACTAGCCTCCAAGAGACCCAGTACTTC
CASSQPRTSLQETQYF
>NA|TRBJ2-3|NA|TRBV7-9
TGTGCCAGCCTGGGACTCTCCACAGATACGCAGTATTTT
CASLGLSTDTQYF
>NA|TRBJ1-1|TRBD1|TRBV4-1
TGCGCCAGCAGCCCCGATAAGACAGGGTGGGATGAAGCTTTCTTT
CASSPDKTGWDEAFF
>NA|TRBJ2-5|TRBD1|TRBV7-2
TGTGCCAGCAGCTTAGCGGGACAGGGAGAGACCCAGTACTTC
CASSLAGQGETQYF
>NA|TRBJ2-3|NA|TRBV5-4
TGTGCCAGCAGCTTCCGGACTTTCCGTTCTCTCGACACAGATACGCAGTATTTT
CASSFRTFRSLDTDTQYF
>NA|TRBJ2-1|TRBD2|TRBV6-5
TGTGCCAGCACCAGGTTAGGGACTAGAAACAATGAGCAGTTCTTC
CASTRLGTRNNEQFF
>NA|TRBJ1-2|NA|TRBV7-2
TGTGCCAGCAGCTTAACGCCACCACTTGCGTATGGCTACACCTTC
CASSLTPPLAYGYTF
>NA|TRBJ2-1|TRBD2|TRBV9
TGTGCCAGCAGCGTTCCTAGCGGGGCCGCCATCTACAATGAGCAGTTCTTC
CASSVPSGAAIYNEQFF
>NA|TRBJ2-7|NA|TRBV6-5
TGTGCCAGCAGTTACTCGAGCAAACAGGGTCGGGACGAGCAGTACTTC
CASSYSSKQGRDEQYF
>NA|TRBJ2-7|NA|TRBV7-6
TGTGCCAGCAGCCCTAGTCAGGGGGGACAAATCTACGAGCAGTACTTC
CASSPSQGGQIYEQYF
>NA|TRBJ1-3|TRBD1|TRBV19
TGTGCCAGTAGTATCGATATCCCAAGGGGGACAGTGGGATCGAGCTCTGGAAACACCATATATTTT
CASSIDIPRGTVGSSSGNTIYF
>NA|TRBJ2-2|TRBD2|TRBV18
TGTGCCAGCTCATACCCTAGCGGGGATGCCGGGGAGCTGTTTTTT
CASSYPSGDAGELFF
>NA|TRBJ1-4|NA|TRBV11-2
TGTGCCAGCAGCTTGGAGGGGCACGTAACTAATGAAAAACTGTTTTTT
CASSLEGHVTNEKLFF
>NA|TRBJ1-2|NA|TRBV11-2
TGTGCCAGCAGCTTAGCTGAGGGACTCTATGGCTACACCTTC
CASSLAEGLYGYTF
>NA|TRBJ1-5|NA|TRBV7-9
TGTGCCAGCAGCGCCGCCACAGGTGGGAGCAATCAGCCCCAGCATTTT
CASSAATGGSNQPQHF
>NA|TRBJ2-3|TRBD2|TRBV2
TGTGCCAGCAGTGAATCAGCGGGGGGCCTTACAGATACGCAGTATTTT
CASSESAGGLTDTQYF
>NA|TRBJ2-1|NA|TRBV5-1
TGCGCCAGCAGCTTGGGGCAGAATTACAATGAGCAGTTCTTC
CASSLGQNYNEQFF
>NA|TRBJ1-2|NA|TRBV11-3
TGTGCCAGCAGCTTATTGGGCAGGAACTATGGCTACACCTTC
CASSLLGRNYGYTF
>NA|TRBJ1-2|NA|TRBV5-1
TGCGCCAGCAGCGTGGACAAGAAGGGCTACACCTTC
CASSVDKKGYTF
>few|TRBJ1-3|NA|TRBV7-8
TGTGCCAGCAGCTTAGCCCTAAGGGGCGGCTCTGGAAACACCATATATTTT
CASSLALRGGSGNTIYF
>NA|TRBJ2-5|NA|TRBV5-1
TGCGCCAGCAGACGGGGGGCACTCCGAAACCAAGAGACCCAGTACTTC
CASRRGALRNQETQYF
>NA|TRBJ1-4|NA|TRBV6-5
TGTGCCAGCAGTTCACAGGGTAGAATAACTAATGAAAAACTGTTTTTT
CASSSQGRITNEKLFF
>once|TRBJ2-7|NA|TRBV4-2
TGTGCCGCTTCTCGCGCGGGCAGCGAGTACGAGCAGTACTTC
CAASRAGSEYEQYF
>NA|TRBJ2-5|NA|TRBV9
TGTGCCAGCAGCGTAGCTACAGGGGCTAGCGGGTCTCAAGAGACCCAGTACTTC
CASSVATGASGSQETQYF
>once|TRBJ1-6|NA|TRBV3-1/TRBV3-2
TGTGCCAGCAGCCCACAGACAGTAAGAAATTCACCCCTCCACTTT
CASSPQTVRNSPLHF
>NA|TRBJ2-5|NA|TRBV5-1
TGCGCCAGCAGCTTATACTCAGGGGTACAAGAGACCCAGTACTTC
CASSLYSGVQETQYF
>NA|TRBJ2-7|TRBD2|TRBV7-9
TGTGCCAGCAGCCGGGACTACTCCTACGAGCAGTACTTC
CASSRDYSYEQYF
>NA|TRBJ2-3|NA|TRBV5-4
TGTGCCAGCAGCTTTGATCAGCGGGCCATAGCAGATACGCAGTATTTT
CASSFDQRAIADTQYF
>NA|TRBJ2-1|TRBD1|TRBV13
TGTGCCAGCAGCTCCGACAGGGGGTCCTACAATGAGCAGTTCTTC
CASSSDRGSYNEQFF
>few|TRBJ1-1|NA|TRBV19
TGTGCCAGTAGTGTGACCGGAGTGGGAGGAGGCACTGAAGCTTTCTTT
CASSVTGVGGGTEAFF
>NA|TRBJ2-6|TRBD1|TRBV18
TGTGCCAGCTCACCGGGGCAGGGGGCGCAAGGGGCCAACGTCCTGACTTTC
CASSPGQGAQGANVLTF
>NA|TRBJ2-7|NA|TRBV11-3
TGTGCCAGCAGTCACCCGAGATTATGTCGCGAGCAGTACTTC
CASSHPRLCREQYF
>NA|TRBJ2-2|NA|TRBV7-6
TGTGCCAGCAGGGTAGCCGGCGGGGAGCTGTTTTTT
CASRVAGGELFF
>NA|TRBJ2-3|TRBD1|TRBV6-5
TGTGCCAGCAGTTACAACAGGGGGCTGGATACGCAGTATTTT
CASSYNRGLDTQYF
>NA|TRBJ1-1|TRBD1|TRBV19
TGTGCCAGTAGTGTTCTAACCGGGACAGGGGCCGTCCCTGAAGCTTTCTTT
CASSVLTGTGAVPEAFF
>NA|TRBJ2-1|NA|TRBV7-3
TGTGCCAGCAGCTTATCTGCGGCTAGCTCCTACAATGAGCAGTTCTTC
CASSLSAASSYNEQFF
>NA|TRBJ2-7|TRBD2|TRBV4-1
TGCGCCAGCAGCCAAGATGGGACTATCTACGAGCAGTACTTC
CASSQDGTIYEQYF
>NA|TRBJ2-1|NA|TRBV6-6
TGTGCCAGCAGTTCGACTACCGGGGGCTCCTACAATGAGCAGTTCTTC
CASSSTTGGSYNEQFF
>NA|TRBJ2-1|TRBD1|TRBV7-6
TGTGCCAGCAGATTAGGGCAAGACAGGGTCAATGAGCAGTTCTTC
CASRLGQDRVNEQFF
>NA|TRBJ1-2|TRBD1|TRBV5-5
TGTGCCAGCAGCCCGACAGGGGGCACCCCCTATGGCTACACCTTC
CASSPTGGTPYGYTF
>NA|TRBJ2-7|TRBD2|TRBV7-2
TGTGCCAGCAGCTTCCTGACTAGCGGGGGGGGCGAGCAGTACTTC
CASSFLTSGGGEQYF
>NA|TRBJ1-4|TRBD1|TRBV18
TGTGCCAGCACGGACAGGGGGCTACCTAATGAAAAACTGTTTTTT
CASTDRGLPNEKLFF
>NA|TRBJ2-7|NA|TRBV19
TGTGCCAGTAGTCCGAGGACAGCACTCACCTACGAGCAGTACTTC
CASSPRTALTYEQYF
>NA|TRBJ2-5|NA|TRBV5-1
TGCGCCAGCAGCTTGTTTGGCAGGGGCCAAGAGACCCAGTACTTC
CASSLFGRGQETQYF
>NA|TRBJ2-2|TRBD1|TRBV27
TGTGCCAGCTCCCTACAGGGGGCGAACACCGGGGAGCTGTTTTTT
CASSLQGANTGELFF
>NA|TRBJ2-3|NA|TRBV7-2
TGTGCCAGCAGCTTAGATCGGAGCACAGATACGCAGTATTTT
CASSLDRSTDTQYF
>NA|TRBJ1-4|TRBD1|TRBV10-3
TGTGCCATCAGTGGTACCACAGACAGGGGAAGGGAAAAACTGTTTTTT
CAISGTTDRGREKLFF